This entry concerns a single T cell receptor beta chain. Its target is not known. It was with 60 Vbeta and 13 Jbeta primers that the PCR ran. Clones were sequenced by immunoSEQ multiplex PCR, and TCRdb holds only the in-frame ones, with some missing. Reported are 130,000 or so clones; the ten largest clones contain 2% to 2.5%. The entry originates in a study of cytomegalovirus exposure and HLA in healthy donors. General study points: Among TCR beta chains of equal frequency, HLA-associated ones were more clonally expanded in a later analysis.

The ends were cut back, 5 bases at V and 0 bases at J, with 10 bases in the middle. CDR1 is GTSNPN and CDR2 is SVGIG in the germline V gene (reference sequence). CDR3 size: 13 residues. Source material: PBMCs. The clonotype comes from a woman aged 18-29 years in good health and CMV-seronegative. The V and J genes are TRBV30 and TRBJ1-1, with a weak D call TRBD1 (6 bases). CDR3: CAWAQGMNTEAFF. The CDR3 coding sequence is TGTGCCTGGGCACAGGGCATGAACACTGAAGCTTTCTTT.